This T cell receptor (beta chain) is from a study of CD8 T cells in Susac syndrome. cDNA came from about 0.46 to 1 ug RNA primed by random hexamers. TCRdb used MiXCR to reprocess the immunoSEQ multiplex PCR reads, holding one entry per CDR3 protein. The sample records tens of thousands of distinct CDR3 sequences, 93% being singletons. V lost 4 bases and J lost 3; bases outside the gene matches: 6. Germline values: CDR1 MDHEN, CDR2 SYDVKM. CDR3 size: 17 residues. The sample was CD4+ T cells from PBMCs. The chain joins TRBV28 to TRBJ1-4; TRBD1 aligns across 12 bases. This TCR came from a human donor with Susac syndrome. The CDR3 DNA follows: TGTGCCAGCAGTTCACCGGGACAGGGGGCGGCTAATGAAAAACTGTTTTTT. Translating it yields CASSSPGQGAANEKLFF.